This T cell receptor (beta chain) was captured in a study of control samples from healthy donors and cancer patients. The ends were cut back, 4 bases at V and 2 bases at J, with 15 bases in the middle. This CDR3 is built from 15 residues. Looked up from germline, CDR1 is SGHDT and CDR2 is YYEEEE. Sequenced by immunoSEQ multiplex PCR; TCRdb stores in-frame clones only, minus some. Of 100,000 to 150,000 clones in the sample, roughly 90% were seen once. The clonotype comes from a woman between 50 and 59 years old in good health. The chain uses TRBV5-6 and TRBJ2-5; no clear D gene. Sequences were obtained from blood. The CDR3 coding sequence is TGTGCCAGCAGCCAACTGACTGGCGAGCAAGAGACCCAGTACTTC. Its translation: CASSQLTGEQETQYF.